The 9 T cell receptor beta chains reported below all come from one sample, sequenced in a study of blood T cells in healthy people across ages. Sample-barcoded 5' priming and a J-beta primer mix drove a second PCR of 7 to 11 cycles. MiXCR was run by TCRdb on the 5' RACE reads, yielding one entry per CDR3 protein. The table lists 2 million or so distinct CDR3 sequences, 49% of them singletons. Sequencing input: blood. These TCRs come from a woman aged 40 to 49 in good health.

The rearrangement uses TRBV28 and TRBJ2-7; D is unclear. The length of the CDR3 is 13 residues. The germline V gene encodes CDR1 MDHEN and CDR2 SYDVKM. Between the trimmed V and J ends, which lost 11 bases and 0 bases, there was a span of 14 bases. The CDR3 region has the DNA TGTGCCTCCTTGGTTTCGGGCTCCTACGAGCAGTACTTC. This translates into CASLVSGSYEQYF. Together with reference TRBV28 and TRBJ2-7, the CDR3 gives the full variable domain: DVKVTQSSRYLVKRTGEKVFLECVQDMDHENMFWYRQDPGLGLRLIYFSYDVKMKEKGDIPEGYSVSREKKERFSLILESASTNQTSMYLCASLVSGSYEQYFGPGTRLTVT.

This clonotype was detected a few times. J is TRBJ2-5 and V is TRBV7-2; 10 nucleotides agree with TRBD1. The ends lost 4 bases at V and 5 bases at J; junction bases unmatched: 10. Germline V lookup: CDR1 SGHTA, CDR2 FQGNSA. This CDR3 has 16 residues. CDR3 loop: CASSSRQGAFRETQYF. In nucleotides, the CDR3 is TGTGCCAGCAGCTCCCGACAGGGGGCCTTTAGGGAGACCCAGTACTTC.

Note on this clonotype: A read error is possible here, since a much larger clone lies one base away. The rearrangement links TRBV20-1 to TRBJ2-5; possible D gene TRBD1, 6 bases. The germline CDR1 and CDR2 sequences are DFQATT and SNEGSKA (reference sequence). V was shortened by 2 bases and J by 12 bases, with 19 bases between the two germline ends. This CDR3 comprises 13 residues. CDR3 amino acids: CSARPTGSGREYF. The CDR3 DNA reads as TGCAGTGCTAGACCAACAGGGTCGGGCAGGGAGTACTTC.

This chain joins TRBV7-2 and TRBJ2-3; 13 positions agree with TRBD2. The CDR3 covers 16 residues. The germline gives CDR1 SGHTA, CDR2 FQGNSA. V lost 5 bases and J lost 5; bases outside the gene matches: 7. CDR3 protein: CASSRTSGGAIDTQYF. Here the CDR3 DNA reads TGTGCCAGCAGCCGCACTAGCGGGGGGGCCATAGATACGCAGTATTTT. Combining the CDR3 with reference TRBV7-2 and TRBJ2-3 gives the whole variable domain GAGVSQSPSNKVTEKGKDVELRCDPISGHTALYWYRQSLGQGLEFLIYFQGNSAPDKSGLPSDRFSAERTGGSVSTLTIQRTQQEDSAVYLCASSRTSGGAIDTQYFGPGTRLTVL.

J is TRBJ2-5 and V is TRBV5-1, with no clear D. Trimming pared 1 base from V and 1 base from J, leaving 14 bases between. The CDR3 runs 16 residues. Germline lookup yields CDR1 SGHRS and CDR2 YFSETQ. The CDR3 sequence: CASSLNMDQSQETQYF. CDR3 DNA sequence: TGCGCCAGCAGCTTGAACATGGACCAGAGCCAAGAGACCCAGTACTTC. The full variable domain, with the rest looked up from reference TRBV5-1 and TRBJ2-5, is KAGVTQTPRYLIKTRGQQVTLSCSPISGHRSVSWYQQTPGQGLQFLFEYFSETQRNKGNFPGRFSGRQFSNSRSEMNVSTLELGDSALYLCASSLNMDQSQETQYFGPGTRLLVL.

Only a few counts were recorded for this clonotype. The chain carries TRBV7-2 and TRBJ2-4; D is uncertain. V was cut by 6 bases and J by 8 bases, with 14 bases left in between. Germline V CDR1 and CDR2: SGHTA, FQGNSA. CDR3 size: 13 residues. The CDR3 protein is CASRMRFQDIQYF. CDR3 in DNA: TGTGCCAGCAGAATGCGGTTTCAGGACATTCAGTACTTC.

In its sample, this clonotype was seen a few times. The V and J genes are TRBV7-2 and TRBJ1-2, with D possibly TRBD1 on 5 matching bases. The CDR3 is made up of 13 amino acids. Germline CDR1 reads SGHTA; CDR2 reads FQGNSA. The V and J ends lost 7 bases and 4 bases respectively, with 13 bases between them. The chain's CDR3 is CASTASGPYGYTF. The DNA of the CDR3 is TGTGCCAGCACCGCCTCGGGGCCCTATGGCTACACCTTC.

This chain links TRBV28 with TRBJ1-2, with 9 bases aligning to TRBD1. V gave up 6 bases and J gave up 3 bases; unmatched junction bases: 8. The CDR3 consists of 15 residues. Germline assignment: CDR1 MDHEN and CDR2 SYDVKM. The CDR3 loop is CASRPGTGKDYGYTF. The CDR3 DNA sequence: TGTGCCAGCAGACCAGGGACAGGGAAGGACTATGGCTACACCTTC.

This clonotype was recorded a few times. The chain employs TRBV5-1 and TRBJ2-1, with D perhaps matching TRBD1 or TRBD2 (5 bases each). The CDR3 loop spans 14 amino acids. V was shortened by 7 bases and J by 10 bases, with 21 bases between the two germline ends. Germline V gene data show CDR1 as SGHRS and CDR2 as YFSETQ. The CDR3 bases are TGCGCCAGCGTTTCGGGGCAGGGAATCGGGGAGCAGTTCTTC. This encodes CASVSGQGIGEQFF.